This entry lists 2 T cell receptor beta chains sequenced from one sample in a study of T cell repertoires in cytomegalovirus infection. TCRdb used MiXCR to reprocess the reads, holding one entry per CDR3 protein. The table shows approximately 500,000 distinct CDR3 sequences, with around 10% occurring only once. Sequenced sample: PBMCs. The receptors were sampled from a human donor in good health (CMV status not recorded). Some clones in this sample may be carry-over from other donors' samples.

Ten or more counts support this clonotype. The chain recombines TRBV24-1 with TRBJ1-1, with D uncertain. Between the trimmed V and J ends, which lost 4 bases and 1 base, there was a span of 9 bases. Germline CDR1 and CDR2: KGHDR and SFDVKD. The CDR3 extends over 14 amino acids. CDR3 DNA sequence: TGTGCCACCAGTGAGTCTCGGAAGAACACTGAAGCTTTCTTT. Translated: CATSESRKNTEAFF.

In nucleotides, the CDR3 is TGTGCATCGGGCAGGGGCACCTATGGCTACACCTTC. It encodes CASGRGTYGYTF. This sequence joins TRBV27 and TRBJ1-2; D possibly corresponds to TRBD1 (6 bases). There are 12 residues in the CDR3. Per the germline V gene, CDR1 is MNHEY and CDR2 is SMNVEV (reference sequence).